A single sample is the source of the 28 T cell receptor beta chains below, sequenced in a study of technical replicates of blood from several donors. TCRdb's copy holds only in-frame clones and misses some; the assay was immunoSEQ multiplex PCR. Here the sample spans fewer than 95,000 clones, 85% to 95% being singletons. Sequenced material: T cells isolated from PBMCs. The receptors here all came from a human donor in good health.

The chain uses TRBV5-1 and TRBJ2-2; 7 positions agree with TRBD1. Germline V gene data show CDR1 as SGHRS and CDR2 as YFSETQ. The CDR3 has 15 residues. V gave up 4 bases and J gave up 7 bases; unmatched junction bases: 10. In DNA form, the CDR3 reads TGCGCCAGCAGCCTAAACAGGGGTGTTGGCGGGGAGCTGTTTTTT. This sequence encodes CASSLNRGVGGELFF.

This clone was detected a few times. V is TRBV9 and J is TRBJ1-1; a weak D match, TRBD1 (5 bases). The CDR3 contains 14 residues. V lost 3 bases, J lost 1 base, and 10 bases lay in between. The germline gives CDR1 SGDLS, CDR2 YYNGEE. The CDR3 region is CASSDGRENTEAFF. CDR3 nucleotides: TGTGCCAGCAGCGATGGCAGGGAGAACACTGAAGCTTTCTTT.

V and J are TRBV6-1 and TRBJ1-2; D possibly corresponds to TRBD1 (6 bases). In germline, CDR1 is MNHNS, CDR2 SASEGT. The CDR3 totals 14 residues. The ends were cut back, 1 base at V and 4 bases at J, with 10 bases in the middle. CDR3 residues: CASSEGEGGYGYTF. The CDR3 bases are TGTGCCAGCAGTGAAGGGGAGGGGGGCTATGGCTACACCTTC.

This clone was seen a single time. J is TRBJ1-2 and V is TRBV5-4; possibly TRBD1 for D (5 bases). CDR3 length: 13 amino acids. Germline-derived CDR1 and CDR2 are SGHNT and YYREEE (reference sequence). Deletions cut 3 bases from V and 3 bases from J, with 9 bases between. CDR3 coding DNA: TGTGCCAGCAGCTGGGGGGGTGACTATGGCTACACCTTC. This codes for CASSWGGDYGYTF. Filled out from reference TRBV5-4 and TRBJ1-2, the complete variable domain reads ETGVTQSPTHLIKTRGQQVTLRCSSQSGHNTVSWYQQALGQGPQFIFQYYREEENGRGNFPPRFSGLQFPNYSSELNVNALELDDSALYLCASSWGGDYGYTFGSGTRLTVV.

The chain joins TRBV5-1 to TRBJ2-7, with a tentative D call TRBD2 (6 bases). With 8 bases removed from V and 1 base from J, the gap between germline ends came to 19 bases. The germline CDR1 and CDR2 sequences are SGHRS and YFSETQ. The CDR3 length is 15 residues. Here the CDR3 DNA reads TGCGCCAGTAGTCCTGGTCTGACTAGTTCCTACGAGCAGTACTTC. Translating it yields CASSPGLTSSYEQYF.

The V gene is TRBV4-1, the J gene TRBJ2-5; TRBD2 matches at 9 bases. Germline CDR1 reads MGHRA; CDR2 reads YSYEKL. The CDR3 has 17 residues. The trim removed 0 bases at V and 5 bases at J, leaving 10 bases unmatched. CDR3: CASSQEVRGGAFETQYF. The CDR3 DNA reads TGCGCCAGCAGCCAAGAGGTTCGCGGGGGGGCGTTTGAGACCCAGTACTTC.

This chain links TRBV7-9 with TRBJ2-7; TRBD2 might be the D (5 bases). Germline V gene sequence: CDR1 SEHNR, CDR2 FQNEAQ (reference sequence). V dropped 3 bases and J dropped 11 bases, with 20 bases sitting between them. The length of the CDR3 is 14 residues. CDR3 DNA: TGTGCCAGCAGCTTCAATACCGACGCCCCCGGGGAGTACTTC. Amino acids: CASSFNTDAPGEYF.

The gene calls are TRBV5-1 and TRBJ2-3, with a tentative D call TRBD2 (6 bases). Trimming removed 4 bases from V and 3 bases from J, with 18 bases in between. Germline values: CDR1 SGHRS, CDR2 YFSETQ. This CDR3 is 16 amino acids long. The CDR3 coding sequence is TGCGCCAGCAGCCCCACCCCCGGGGGAGTGACAGATACGCAGTATTTT. Translation: CASSPTPGGVTDTQYF.

This clone was seen ten or more times. V is TRBV5-8 and J is TRBJ1-3; 8 bases match TRBD1. Looked up from germline, CDR1 is SGHTS and CDR2 is YDEGEE. V shed 5 bases, J shed 2 bases, and the junction held 12 bases outside the gene matches. This CDR3 has 17 amino acids. CDR3 in DNA: TGTGCCAGCAGTTTCGACAGGGGAAGCGGGACTGGAAACACCATATATTTT. This sequence encodes CASSFDRGSGTGNTIYF.

The rearrangement joins TRBV27 to TRBJ1-4, with D tentatively TRBD1 (5 bases). This CDR3 is built from 14 residues. The germline CDR1 and CDR2 sequences are MNHEY and SMNVEV (reference sequence). V lost 11 bases to trimming and J lost 7 bases, with 20 bases between them. CDR3 sequence: CASKGLSSGEKLFF. The CDR3 nucleotides are TGTGCCTCCAAGGGACTAAGCTCCGGTGAAAAACTGTTTTTT. The whole variable domain, filled in from reference TRBV27 and TRBJ1-4, reads EAQVTQNPRYLITVTGKKLTVTCSQNMNHEYMSWYRQDPGLGLRQIYYSMNVEVTDKGDVPEGYKVSRKEKRNFPLILESPSPNQTSLYFCASKGLSSGEKLFFGSGTQLSVL.

The chain carries TRBV7-3 and TRBJ2-5; 11 bases are a match to TRBD1. The CDR3 loop spans 13 amino acids. Trimming cost V 5 bases and J 5 bases; bases outside gene matches: 1. Germline CDR1 reads SGHTA; CDR2 reads FQGTGA. In DNA form, the CDR3 reads TGTGCCAGCAGCAGGGACAGGGGGGAGACCCAGTACTTC. Its protein product is CASSRDRGETQYF. Complete variable domain (other parts from reference TRBV7-3 and TRBJ2-5): GAGVSQTPSNKVTEKGKYVELRCDPISGHTALYWYRQSLGQGPEFLIYFQGTGAADDSGLPNDRFFAVRPEGSVSTLKIQRTERGDSAVYLCASSRDRGETQYFGPGTRLLVL.

CDR3 protein: CASSVGSSGGVETQYF. The CDR3 DNA is TGTGCCAGCAGCGTAGGGTCTAGCGGGGGTGTAGAGACCCAGTACTTC. This rearrangement joins TRBV9 to TRBJ2-5; TRBD2 matches at 10 bases. This CDR3 is 16 amino acids long. Trimming removed 0 bases from V and 4 bases from J; junction bases left unmatched: 6. Germline CDR1 reads SGDLS; CDR2 reads YYNGEE.

Notes on this clone: Sequence at one end of the junction differs from germline and may be a read error. The chain employs TRBV6-5 and TRBJ2-1, with 10 bases aligning to TRBD1. In germline, CDR1 is MNHEY, CDR2 SVGAGI. The CDR3 runs to 15 residues. Written as DNA, the CDR3 is TGTGCCAGCAGTGACTCCCCGGGACAGGGGTATGAGCAGTTCTTC. Protein product: CASSDSPGQGYEQFF.

The V gene is TRBV28, the J gene TRBJ2-7; 8 bases are shared with TRBD2. The CDR3 spans 12 residues. The junction had 3 bases not matched to a gene; V was cut back by 8 bases and J by 3 bases. Germline V gene sequence: CDR1 MDHEN, CDR2 SYDVKM. DNA for the CDR3: TGTGCCAGCCGGGGGGGGGTCTACGAGCAGTACTTC. Translation gives CASRGGVYEQYF.

The CDR3 DNA follows: TGCGCCAGCAGCTTGGGCCGACCGGGACTAGCGGGAGGGGGGCAGTTCTTC. Its translation: CASSLGRPGLAGGGQFF. The genes are TRBV5-1 and TRBJ2-1, with 16 bases aligning to TRBD2. The CDR3 has 17 amino acids. Per the germline V gene, CDR1 is SGHRS and CDR2 is YFSETQ. The ends lost 0 bases at V and 12 bases at J; junction bases unmatched: 9.

This clone has a single count. The chain carries TRBV5-1 and TRBJ2-5; D gene ambiguous. Germline CDR1 SGHRS, CDR2 YFSETQ. This CDR3 is built from 14 residues. The V and J ends lost 3 bases and 1 base respectively, with 10 bases between them. Written as DNA, the CDR3 is TGCGCCAGCAGCTATGGCACGGGCCAAGAGACCCAGTACTTC. Translation: CASSYGTGQETQYF. Full variable domain (outside the CDR3, taken from reference TRBV5-1 and TRBJ2-5): KAGVTQTPRYLIKTRGQQVTLSCSPISGHRSVSWYQQTPGQGLQFLFEYFSETQRNKGNFPGRFSGRQFSNSRSEMNVSTLELGDSALYLCASSYGTGQETQYFGPGTRLLVL.

The chain employs TRBV5-6 and TRBJ2-1; TRBD2 is a possible D gene (6 bases). V shed 2 bases and J shed 8 bases, with 17 bases lying between them. Looked up from germline, CDR1 is SGHDT and CDR2 is YYEEEE. CDR3 size: 15 residues. The CDR3 reads CASSLYGGMGDEQFF. In nucleotides, the CDR3 is TGTGCCAGCAGCTTATATGGCGGGATGGGCGATGAGCAGTTCTTC.

The chain uses TRBV6-6 and TRBJ2-7; 8 bases are shared with TRBD2. With 7 bases clipped from V and 1 base from J, the junction kept 6 bases outside the gene matches. The CDR3 is made up of 14 amino acids. CDR1 is MNHNY, CDR2 SVGAGI, per germline (reference sequence). CDR3 region: CASTTIAGSYEQYF. CDR3 DNA sequence: TGTGCCAGCACCACTATAGCGGGATCCTACGAGCAGTACTTC.

The genes are TRBV5-1 and TRBJ1-1; tentatively, D is TRBD1 (6 bases). Germline V CDR1 and CDR2: SGHRS, YFSETQ. The ends were cut back, 0 bases at V and 6 bases at J, with 15 bases in the middle. The CDR3 runs to 15 residues. CDR3 nucleotide sequence: TGCGCCAGCAGCTTGGGGGCAGGGGAAGGGCCTGAAGCTTTCTTT. It is translated as CASSLGAGEGPEAFF.

The V gene is TRBV7-6, the J gene TRBJ2-1, with TRBD1 identical over 7 bases. This CDR3 has 15 amino acids. Trimming at V came to 3 bases and at J to 6 bases, leaving 8 bases not matched to a gene. The germline CDR1 and CDR2 sequences are SGHVS and FNYEAQ. CDR3 DNA: TGTGCCAGCAGCTTGACAGGGTCCCCGACCAATGAGCAGTTCTTC. Protein sequence: CASSLTGSPTNEQFF.

This clone is a singleton in its sample. DNA for the CDR3: TGTGCCACCAACCCGGACAGGGGGCTTAGAGAGACCCAGTACTTC. Protein: CATNPDRGLRETQYF. The chain has TRBV15 and TRBJ2-5; 11 bases are a match to TRBD1. Germline V gene sequence: CDR1 LNHNV, CDR2 YYDKDF (reference sequence). The CDR3 is 15 amino acids. Trimming took 7 bases from V and 4 from J; bases not matched to a gene: 8.

The genes are TRBV7-8 and TRBJ2-1; 10 positions match TRBD2. Losses at the gene ends were 3 bases for V and 0 bases for J; bases not matched to a gene: 11. This CDR3 is built from 19 residues. Germline CDR1 reads SGHVS; CDR2 reads FQNEAQ. The DNA of the CDR3 is TGTGCCAGCAGCTTCTTAATTAGCGGGGGGCTTAGCTCCTACAATGAGCAGTTCTTC. Protein: CASSFLISGGLSSYNEQFF. Full variable domain (outside the CDR3, taken from reference TRBV7-8 and TRBJ2-1): GAGVSQSPRYKVAKRGQDVALRCDPISGHVSLFWYQQALGQGPEFLTYFQNEAQLDKSGLPSDRFFAERPEGSVSTLKIQRTQQEDSAVYLCASSFLISGGLSSYNEQFFGPGTRLTVL.

The V gene is TRBV29-1, the J gene TRBJ2-2; 8 bases fit TRBD1. Trimming took 5 bases from V and 0 from J; bases not matched to a gene: 2. From germline, CDR1 is SQVTM and CDR2 ANQGSEA. The CDR3 loop spans 14 amino acids. CDR3 protein: CSVSGGANTGELFF. The CDR3 DNA is TGCAGCGTTTCAGGGGGCGCGAACACCGGGGAGCTGTTTTTT.

This chain links TRBV9 with TRBJ1-1; a weak D match, TRBD1 (6 bases). Germline-derived CDR1 and CDR2 are SGDLS and YYNGEE. Trimming left V 0 bases short and J 3 bases short, with 12 bases between. This CDR3 region has 15 residues. CDR3 coding DNA: TGTGCCAGCAGCGTAGCGGGAGGGGGAGACACTGAAGCTTTCTTT. It specifies CASSVAGGGDTEAFF. The full variable domain, in which reference TRBV9 and TRBJ1-1 provide the parts outside the CDR3, is DSGVTQTPKHLITATGQRVTLRCSPRSGDLSVYWYQQSLDQGLQFLIQYYNGEERAKGNILERFSAQQFPDLHSELNLSSLELGDSALYFCASSVAGGGDTEAFFGQGTRLTVV.

The rearrangement uses TRBV20-1 and TRBJ2-3; 7 bases are shared with TRBD2. Looked up from germline, CDR1 is DFQATT and CDR2 is SNEGSKA (reference sequence). V gave up 6 bases and J gave up 7 bases; unmatched junction bases: 1. This CDR3 has 10 residues. The CDR3 is CSAGGYTQYF. As DNA, the CDR3 is TGCAGTGCGGGGGGGTATACGCAGTATTTT.

The V and J genes are TRBV5-6 and TRBJ2-7; 9 positions agree with TRBD1. The CDR3 has 16 amino acids. V trimming: 0 bases; J trimming: 7 bases; junction bases outside the gene matches: 11. Germline V gene sequence: CDR1 SGHDT, CDR2 YYEEEE. The CDR3 nucleotides are TGTGCCAGCAGCTTGGTGGCGGGACAGGGCCCCTCGGAGCAGTACTTC. Translation gives CASSLVAGQGPSEQYF.

The V and J genes are TRBV30 and TRBJ1-1; D not resolved. This CDR3 contains 14 residues. Trimming shortened V by 2 bases and J by 3 bases, and 13 bases separated the two germline ends. CDR1 is GTSNPN, CDR2 SVGIG, per germline (reference sequence). Here the CDR3 reads CAWSSWREDTEAFF. In DNA form, the CDR3 reads TGTGCCTGGAGTTCTTGGAGGGAAGACACTGAAGCTTTCTTT.

The rearrangement links TRBV18 to TRBJ2-5; the D gene is possibly TRBD2 (6 bases). Trimming removed 1 base at V and 1 base at J, with 10 bases between. The CDR3 spans 15 residues. Germline CDR1 is KGHSH and CDR2 is LQKENI. This chain's CDR3 is CASSPRLTSQETQYF. CDR3 nucleotides: TGTGCCAGCTCACCACGGCTGACTAGCCAAGAGACCCAGTACTTC.